This T cell receptor (beta chain) was sequenced in a study of cytomegalovirus exposure and HLA in healthy donors. Data came from immunoSEQ multiplex PCR; TCRdb stores just in-frame clones and leaves some out. The repertoire holds tens of thousands of clones, with roughly 95% as singletons. The junction had 1 base not matched to a gene; V was cut back by 0 bases and J by 2 bases. The CDR3 length is 15 residues. Germline CDR1 is LGHNA and CDR2 is YNFKEQ. The J gene is TRBJ1-2, the V gene TRBV4-2; the match to TRBD1 covers 9 bases. The sequence was obtained from a young woman in good health and CMV-seronegative. The specimen sequenced was PBMCs. The DNA for the CDR3 is TGTGCCAGCAGCCAAGAGGGGACAGGGAACTATGGCTACACCTTC. Encoded protein: CASSQEGTGNYGYTF.